The sequence of this T cell receptor beta chain was determined in a study of blood T cell repertoires in COVID-19. Study as a whole: From the United States, Italy and Spain came samples of acute and convalescent COVID-19. PBMCs, B-cell-depleted T cells, or T cells provided the cDNA or gDNA that made up the material.

The germline CDR1 and CDR2 sequences are MGHRA and YSYEKL. The CDR3 length is 17 residues. V was trimmed by 1 base and J by 7 bases, leaving 19 bases between them. How the authors handled the data: Amplified reference gene primers provided the basis for estimating nucleated cell counts. Repertoires were generated with immunoSEQ multiplex PCR, while TCRdb's copy carries only in-frame clones and drops some. Clone size and V and J calls were adopted from that table, with D and trimming inferred from the DNA. The table records around 300,000 clones, approximately 87% of them present only once. The material sequenced was peripheral blood. The chain links TRBV4-1 to TRBJ1-4; the D gene is possibly TRBD1 (5 bases). This TCR was sampled from a woman in her forties or fifties with active or convalescent COVID-19. This CDR3 is CASSQGPLGRGGEKLFF. CDR3 DNA: TGCGCCAGCAGCCAAGGGCCCTTGGGACGGGGAGGTGAAAAACTGTTTTTT.